This T cell receptor beta chain was obtained from a study of cytomegalovirus exposure and HLA in healthy donors. Whole-study context: Membership in the Caucasian-associated ancestry cluster was found for around 81% of 300 to 500 genotyped donors.

PCR was performed using 60 Vbeta and 13 Jbeta primers. TCRdb's table, derived via immunoSEQ multiplex PCR, lists solely in-frame clones and lacks some. The sample shows over 200,000 clones, about three quarters of them seen only once. Study-wide results and caveats: A few V segments could not be told apart, such as TRBV6-2 and TRBV6-3, and were left out.

For this clone: Antigen specificity is unknown.

The length of the CDR3 is 19 residues. V dropped 1 base and J dropped 2; count of bases not matched to a gene: 11. In germline, CDR1 is SGHRS, CDR2 YFSETQ. This chain connects TRBV5-1 to TRBJ2-6, with 8 bases matching TRBD2. This receptor was obtained from a woman aged 60 to 75 in good health and CMV-seropositive. Sequencing input: PBMCs. The CDR3 DNA follows: TGCGCCAGCAGCTTGCGGCCTACGGGAGGGGGGACTGGGGCCAACGTCCTGACTTTC. It translates to CASSLRPTGGGTGANVLTF.